This T cell receptor beta chain emerged from a study of blood T cell repertoires in COVID-19. For the study at large: Samples of COVID-19 (acute and convalescent) were obtained from the United States, Italy and Spain. In each case, the material was cDNA or gDNA derived from T cells, B-cell-depleted T cells, or PBMCs.

The germline V gene has CDR1 DFQATT and CDR2 SNEGSKA (reference sequence). Deletions cut 3 bases from V and 5 bases from J, with 11 bases between. This CDR3 has 13 amino acids. Authors' data handling: From reference gene primer amplification, estimates of nucleated cell counts were derived. The data were produced by immunoSEQ multiplex PCR, yet TCRdb's version contains in-frame clones alone and is incomplete. Clone size and the V and J calls come from that table; the DNA yielded D and trimming. Among approximately 210,000 clones listed, 92% were seen once. The chain employs TRBV20-1 and TRBJ1-5, with D tentatively TRBD1 (6 bases). The source of this sequence is a man aged 30 to 39 with acute or convalescent COVID-19. What was sequenced was peripheral blood. The CDR3 DNA reads TGCAGTGCTAGTTACAGGGTCGATCAGCCCCAGCATTTT. It codes for CSASYRVDQPQHF.